Reported below is one T cell receptor beta chain. This clonotype was counted a few times. Its antigen is unknown. Per-base quality was not reported, and no clone a single base away is much larger than it. These data are taken from a study of patients and donors after allogeneic stem cell transplantation (dated by TCRdb to 2020 to 2022). The CDR3 holds 14 amino acids from the cysteine to the phenylalanine. Only the CDR3 region is kept as DNA, spanning 42 bases read in frame from base 1. Compared with germline, V lacks 1 base and J lacks 5 bases; bases without a gene match: 4. Taken from the germline V gene, the CDR1 and CDR2 loops are SGHRS and YFSETQ. The method was RT-PCR. Sequencer: NextSeq 550. The public reads were reanalyzed by TCRdb: fastp trimming at Q25, MiXCR alignment, in-frame beta chains only. Each entry merges the rows of one CDR3 protein and shows their most common DNA and genes. The sample table records about a million distinct CDR3 sequences; approximately 19% of these occur just once. The ten largest clones add up to roughly 6% of the sample.

The sequence came from a human donor who was either an allogeneic HSCT recipient or a stem cell or donor lymphocyte infusion donor (not recorded which). It is not recorded whose cells these are; they may come from a transplant donor. Sequencing used blood, either unsorted or a sorted T cell fraction (not recorded which). The sequence links TRBV5-1 to TRBJ2-5; the central 8 bases match TRBD2. The nucleotide sequence is given as TGCGCCAGCAGCTTGAGCGGGGGAATGGAGACCCAGTACTTC. Translated, it gives CASSLSGGMETQYF.